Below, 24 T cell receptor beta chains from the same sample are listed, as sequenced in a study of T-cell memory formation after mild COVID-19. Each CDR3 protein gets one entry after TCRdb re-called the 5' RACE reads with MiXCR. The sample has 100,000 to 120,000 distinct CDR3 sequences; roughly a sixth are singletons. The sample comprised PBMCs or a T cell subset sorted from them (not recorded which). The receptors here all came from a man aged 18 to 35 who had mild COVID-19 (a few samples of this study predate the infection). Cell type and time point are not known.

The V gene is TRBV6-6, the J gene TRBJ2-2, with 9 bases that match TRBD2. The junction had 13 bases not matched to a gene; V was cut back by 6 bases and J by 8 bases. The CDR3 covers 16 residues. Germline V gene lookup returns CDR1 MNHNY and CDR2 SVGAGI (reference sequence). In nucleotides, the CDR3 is TGTGCCAGCAGCCCACGGGTAGCGGGGGCGAGGGGGGAGCTGTTTTTT. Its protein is CASSPRVAGARGELFF.

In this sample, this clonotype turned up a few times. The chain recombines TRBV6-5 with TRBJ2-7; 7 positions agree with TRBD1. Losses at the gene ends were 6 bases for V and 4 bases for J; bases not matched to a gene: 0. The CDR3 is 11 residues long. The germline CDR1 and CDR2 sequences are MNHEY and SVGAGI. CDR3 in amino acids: CASRQGYEQYF. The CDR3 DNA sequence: TGTGCCAGCAGACAGGGGTACGAGCAGTACTTC.

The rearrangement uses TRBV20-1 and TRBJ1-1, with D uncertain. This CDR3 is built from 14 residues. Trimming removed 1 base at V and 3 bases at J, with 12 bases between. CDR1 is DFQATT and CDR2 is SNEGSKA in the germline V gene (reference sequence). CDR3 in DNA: TGCAGTGCTAGAGCGGGAAGCCCGGACACTGAAGCTTTCTTT. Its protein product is CSARAGSPDTEAFF.

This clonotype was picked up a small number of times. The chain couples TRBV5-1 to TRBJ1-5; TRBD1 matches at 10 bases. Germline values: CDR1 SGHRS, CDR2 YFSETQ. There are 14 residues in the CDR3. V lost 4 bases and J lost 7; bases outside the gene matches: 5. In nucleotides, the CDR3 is TGCGCCAGCAGCCAGACAGGGGGCGGACAGCCCCAGCATTTT. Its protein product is CASSQTGGGQPQHF.

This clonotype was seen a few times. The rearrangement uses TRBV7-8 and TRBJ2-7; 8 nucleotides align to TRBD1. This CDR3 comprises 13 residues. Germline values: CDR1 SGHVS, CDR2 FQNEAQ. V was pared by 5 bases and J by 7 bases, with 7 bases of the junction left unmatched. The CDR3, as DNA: TGTGCCAGCAGCATCAGACAGGGGCAAGAGCAGTACTTC. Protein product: CASSIRQGQEQYF.

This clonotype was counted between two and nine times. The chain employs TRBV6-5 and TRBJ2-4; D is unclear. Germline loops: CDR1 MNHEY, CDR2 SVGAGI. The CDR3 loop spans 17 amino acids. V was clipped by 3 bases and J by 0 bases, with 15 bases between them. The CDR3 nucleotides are TGTGCCAGCAGTTATGATTGGGTATCCTCAGCCAAAAACATTCAGTACTTC. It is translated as CASSYDWVSSAKNIQYF.

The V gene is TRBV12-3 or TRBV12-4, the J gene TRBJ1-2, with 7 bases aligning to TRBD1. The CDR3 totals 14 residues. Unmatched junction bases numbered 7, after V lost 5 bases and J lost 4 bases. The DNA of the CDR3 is TGTGCCAGCAGTGGCCGGGGGGACAGCTATGGCTACACCTTC. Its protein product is CASSGRGDSYGYTF.

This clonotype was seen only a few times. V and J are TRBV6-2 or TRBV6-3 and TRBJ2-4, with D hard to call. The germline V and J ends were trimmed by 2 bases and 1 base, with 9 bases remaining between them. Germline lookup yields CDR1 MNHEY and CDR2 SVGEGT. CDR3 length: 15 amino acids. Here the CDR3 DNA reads TGTGCCAGCAGTTACCGCCCCGAGGCCAAAAACATTCAGTACTTC. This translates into CASSYRPEAKNIQYF.

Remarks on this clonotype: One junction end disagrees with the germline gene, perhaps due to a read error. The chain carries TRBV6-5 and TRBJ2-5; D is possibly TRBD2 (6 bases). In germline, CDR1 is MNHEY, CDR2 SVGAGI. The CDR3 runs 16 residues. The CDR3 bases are TGTGCCAGCAGTACACGGGACTCTTGGAACCAGGAGACCCAGTACTTC. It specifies CASSTRDSWNQETQYF.

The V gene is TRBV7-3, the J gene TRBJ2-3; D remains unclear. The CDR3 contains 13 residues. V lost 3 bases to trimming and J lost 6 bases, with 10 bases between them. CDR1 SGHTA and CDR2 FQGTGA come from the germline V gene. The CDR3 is CASSFSTLDTQYF. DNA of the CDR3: TGTGCCAGCAGCTTCAGTACGTTGGATACGCAGTATTTT.

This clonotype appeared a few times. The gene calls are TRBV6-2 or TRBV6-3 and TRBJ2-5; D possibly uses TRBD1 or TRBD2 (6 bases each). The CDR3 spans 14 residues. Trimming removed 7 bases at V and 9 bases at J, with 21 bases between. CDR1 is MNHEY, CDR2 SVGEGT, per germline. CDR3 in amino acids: CASMFGGGPGAQYF. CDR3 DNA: TGTGCCAGCATGTTTGGAGGGGGGCCGGGGGCCCAGTACTTC.

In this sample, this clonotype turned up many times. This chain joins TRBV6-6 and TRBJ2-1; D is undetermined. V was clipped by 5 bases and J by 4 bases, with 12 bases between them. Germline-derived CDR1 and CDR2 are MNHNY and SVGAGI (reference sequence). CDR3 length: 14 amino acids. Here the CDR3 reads CASSPTLGYNEQFF. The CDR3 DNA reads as TGTGCCAGCAGTCCCACCCTGGGATACAATGAGCAGTTCTTC.

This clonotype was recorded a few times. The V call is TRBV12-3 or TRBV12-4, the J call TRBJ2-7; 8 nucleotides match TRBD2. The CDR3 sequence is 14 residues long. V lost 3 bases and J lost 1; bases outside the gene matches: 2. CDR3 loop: CASSLTSASYEQYF. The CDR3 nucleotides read TGTGCCAGCAGTTTGACTAGCGCATCCTACGAGCAGTACTTC.

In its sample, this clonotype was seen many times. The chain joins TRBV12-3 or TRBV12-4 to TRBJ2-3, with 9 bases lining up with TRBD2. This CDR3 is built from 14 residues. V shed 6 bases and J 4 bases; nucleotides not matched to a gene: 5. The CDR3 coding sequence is TGTGCCAGCAGCCTTAGCGGGGGATCAGATACGCAGTATTTT. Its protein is CASSLSGGSDTQYF.

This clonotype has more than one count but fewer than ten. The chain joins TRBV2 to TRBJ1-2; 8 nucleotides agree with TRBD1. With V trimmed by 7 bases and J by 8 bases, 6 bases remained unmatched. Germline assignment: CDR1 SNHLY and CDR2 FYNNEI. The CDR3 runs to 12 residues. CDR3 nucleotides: TGTGCCAGCAAACCGGACAGGGACGGCTACACCTTC. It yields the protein CASKPDRDGYTF. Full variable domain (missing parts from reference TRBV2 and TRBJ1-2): EPEVTQTPSHQVTQMGQEVILRCVPISNHLYFYWYRQILGQKVEFLVSFYNNEISEKSEIFDDQFSVERPDGSNFTLKIRSTKLEDSAMYFCASKPDRDGYTFGSGTRLTVV.

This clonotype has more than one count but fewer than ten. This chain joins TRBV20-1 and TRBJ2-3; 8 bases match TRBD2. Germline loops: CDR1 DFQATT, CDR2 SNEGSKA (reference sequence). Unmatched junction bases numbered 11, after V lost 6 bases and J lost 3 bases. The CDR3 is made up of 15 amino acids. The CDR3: CSASDGGGWTDTQYF. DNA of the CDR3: TGCAGTGCCTCCGACGGGGGGGGCTGGACAGATACGCAGTATTTT.

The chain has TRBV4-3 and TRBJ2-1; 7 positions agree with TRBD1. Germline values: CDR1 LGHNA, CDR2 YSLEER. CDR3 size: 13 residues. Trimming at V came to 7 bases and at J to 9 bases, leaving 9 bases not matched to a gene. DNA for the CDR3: TGCGCCAGCACGACAGGGATGTTGGGTGAGCAGTTCTTC. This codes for CASTTGMLGEQFF.

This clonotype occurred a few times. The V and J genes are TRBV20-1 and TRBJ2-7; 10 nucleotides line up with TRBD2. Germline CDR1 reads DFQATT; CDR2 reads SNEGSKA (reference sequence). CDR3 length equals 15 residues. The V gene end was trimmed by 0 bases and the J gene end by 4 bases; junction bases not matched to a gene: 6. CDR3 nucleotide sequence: TGCAGTGCTAGAGATCGTGTAGCGGGGGGTTACGAGCAGTACGTC. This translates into CSARDRVAGGYEQYV.

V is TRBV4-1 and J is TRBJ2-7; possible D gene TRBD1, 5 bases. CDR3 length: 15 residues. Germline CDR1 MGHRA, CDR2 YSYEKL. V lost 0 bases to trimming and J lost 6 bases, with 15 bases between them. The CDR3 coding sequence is TGCGCCAGCAGCCAAGAATTAGGGGCCACGGTCGAGCAGTACTTC. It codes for CASSQELGATVEQYF.

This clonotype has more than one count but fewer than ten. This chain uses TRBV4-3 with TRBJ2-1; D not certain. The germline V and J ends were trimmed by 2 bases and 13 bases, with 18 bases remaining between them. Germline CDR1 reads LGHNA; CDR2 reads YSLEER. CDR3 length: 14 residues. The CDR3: CASSQKVGPSDQFF. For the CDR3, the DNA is TGCGCCAGCAGCCAAAAAGTCGGGCCTAGTGACCAGTTCTTC.

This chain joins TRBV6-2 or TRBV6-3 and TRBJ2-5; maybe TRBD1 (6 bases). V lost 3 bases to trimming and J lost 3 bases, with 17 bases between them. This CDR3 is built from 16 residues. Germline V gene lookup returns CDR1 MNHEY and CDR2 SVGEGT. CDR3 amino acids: CASSYFGFWTEETQYF. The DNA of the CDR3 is TGTGCCAGCAGTTATTTTGGTTTCTGGACAGAAGAGACCCAGTACTTC.

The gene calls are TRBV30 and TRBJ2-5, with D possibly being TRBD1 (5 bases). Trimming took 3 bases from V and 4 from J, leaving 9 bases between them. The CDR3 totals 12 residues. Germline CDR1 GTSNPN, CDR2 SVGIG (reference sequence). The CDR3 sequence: CAWREQGETQYF. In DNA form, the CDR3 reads TGTGCCTGGAGGGAGCAGGGAGAGACCCAGTACTTC.

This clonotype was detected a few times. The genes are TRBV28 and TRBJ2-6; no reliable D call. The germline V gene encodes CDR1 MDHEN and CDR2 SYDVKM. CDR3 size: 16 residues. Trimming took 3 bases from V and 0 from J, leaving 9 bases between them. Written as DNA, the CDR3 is TGTGCCAGCAGTTTGTCCCTAGGCTCTGGGGCCAACGTCCTGACTTTC. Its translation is CASSLSLGSGANVLTF.

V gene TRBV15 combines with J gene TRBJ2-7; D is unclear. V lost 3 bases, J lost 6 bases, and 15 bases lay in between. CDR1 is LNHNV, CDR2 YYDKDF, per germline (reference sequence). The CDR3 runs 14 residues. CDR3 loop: CATSSSGVEVEQYF. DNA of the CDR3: TGTGCCACCAGCAGCTCCGGAGTCGAGGTCGAGCAGTACTTC.